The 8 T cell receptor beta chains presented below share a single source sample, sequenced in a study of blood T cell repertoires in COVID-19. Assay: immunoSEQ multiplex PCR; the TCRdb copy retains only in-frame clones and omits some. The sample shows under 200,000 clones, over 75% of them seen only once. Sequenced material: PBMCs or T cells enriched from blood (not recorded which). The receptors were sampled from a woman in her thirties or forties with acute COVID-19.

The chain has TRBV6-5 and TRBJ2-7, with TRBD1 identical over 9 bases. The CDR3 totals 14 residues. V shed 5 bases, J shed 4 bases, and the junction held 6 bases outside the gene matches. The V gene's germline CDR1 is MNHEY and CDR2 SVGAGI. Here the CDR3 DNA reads TGTGCCAGCAGTCCGGGACAGGGACTGTACGAGCAGTACTTC. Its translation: CASSPGQGLYEQYF.

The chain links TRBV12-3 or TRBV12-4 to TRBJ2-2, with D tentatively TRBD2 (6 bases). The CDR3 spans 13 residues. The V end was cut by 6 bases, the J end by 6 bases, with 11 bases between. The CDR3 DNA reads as TGTGCCAGCAGCTCGGAGGGAGCCGGGGAGCTGTTTTTT. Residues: CASSSEGAGELFF.

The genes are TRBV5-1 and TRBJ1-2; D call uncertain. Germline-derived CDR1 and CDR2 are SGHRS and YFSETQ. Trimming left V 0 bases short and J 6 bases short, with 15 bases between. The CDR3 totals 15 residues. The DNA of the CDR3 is TGCGCCAGCAGCTTGGCCGAAACAGAAACTCATGGCTACACCTTC. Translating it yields CASSLAETETHGYTF. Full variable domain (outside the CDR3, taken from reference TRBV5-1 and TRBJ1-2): KAGVTQTPRYLIKTRGQQVTLSCSPISGHRSVSWYQQTPGQGLQFLFEYFSETQRNKGNFPGRFSGRQFSNSRSEMNVSTLELGDSALYLCASSLAETETHGYTFGSGTRLTVV.

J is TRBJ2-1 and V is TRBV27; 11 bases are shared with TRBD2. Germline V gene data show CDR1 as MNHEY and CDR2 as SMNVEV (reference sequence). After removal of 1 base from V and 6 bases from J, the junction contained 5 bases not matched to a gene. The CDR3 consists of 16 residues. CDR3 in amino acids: CASSLYGTSGANEQFF. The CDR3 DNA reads TGTGCCAGCAGTTTATATGGGACTAGCGGAGCCAATGAGCAGTTCTTC.

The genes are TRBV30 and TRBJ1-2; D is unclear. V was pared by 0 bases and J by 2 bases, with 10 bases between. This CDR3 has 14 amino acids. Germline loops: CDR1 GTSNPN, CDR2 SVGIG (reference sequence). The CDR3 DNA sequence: TGTGCCTGGAGTGTAGGTGCGGAAAACTATGGCTACACCTTC. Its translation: CAWSVGAENYGYTF.

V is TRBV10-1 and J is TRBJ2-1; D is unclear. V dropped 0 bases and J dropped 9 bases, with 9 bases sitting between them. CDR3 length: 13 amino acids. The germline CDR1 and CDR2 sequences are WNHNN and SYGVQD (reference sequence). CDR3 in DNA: TGCGCCAGCAGTGAGTCTGCGGCAACTGAGCAGTTCTTC. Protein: CASSESAATEQFF.

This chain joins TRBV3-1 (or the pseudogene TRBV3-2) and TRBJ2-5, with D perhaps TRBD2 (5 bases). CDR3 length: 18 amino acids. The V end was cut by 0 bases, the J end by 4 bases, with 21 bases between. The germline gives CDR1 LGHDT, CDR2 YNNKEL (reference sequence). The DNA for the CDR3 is TGTGCCAGCAGCCAAGAACGAACGACTAACGTCCTCGCAGAGACCCAGTACTTC. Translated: CASSQERTTNVLAETQYF.

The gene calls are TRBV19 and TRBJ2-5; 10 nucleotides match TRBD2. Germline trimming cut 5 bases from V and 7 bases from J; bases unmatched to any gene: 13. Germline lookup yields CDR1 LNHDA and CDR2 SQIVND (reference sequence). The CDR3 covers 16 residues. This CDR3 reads CASSLTLAGVGATQYF. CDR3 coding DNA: TGTGCCAGTAGTCTGACTCTAGCGGGAGTCGGAGCGACCCAGTACTTC.